This TCR beta chain was documented in a study of identical twins. In its sample, this clonotype was seen a few times. What it binds is not known. TCRdb itself ran the 5' RACE reads through MiXCR, one entry per CDR3 protein. The sample contains roughly 200,000 distinct CDR3 sequences, about 7.5% of which appear only once. Whole-study findings and limits: Twins' surplus sharing was weaker for beta out-of-frame sequences.

Trimming stripped 8 bases from V and 2 bases from J, with 14 bases between. CDR3 size: 14 residues. CDR1 is MDHEN and CDR2 is SYDVKM in the germline V gene. This same sample was also part of a study on yellow fever vaccine responses in identical twins. As that study records: After vaccination, twins' T cell response reportedly seemed partly convergent, partly personalized.

V usage is TRBV28 and J usage is TRBJ2-3; D possibly corresponds to TRBD2 (6 bases). Sequenced material: memory (CD45RO+) T cells sorted from blood. The receptor's source is a woman under 30 in good health. CDR3 coding DNA: TGTGCCAGCCGGAGCGGGCAGTTCACAGATACGCAGTATTTT. Amino acid sequence: CASRSGQFTDTQYF.